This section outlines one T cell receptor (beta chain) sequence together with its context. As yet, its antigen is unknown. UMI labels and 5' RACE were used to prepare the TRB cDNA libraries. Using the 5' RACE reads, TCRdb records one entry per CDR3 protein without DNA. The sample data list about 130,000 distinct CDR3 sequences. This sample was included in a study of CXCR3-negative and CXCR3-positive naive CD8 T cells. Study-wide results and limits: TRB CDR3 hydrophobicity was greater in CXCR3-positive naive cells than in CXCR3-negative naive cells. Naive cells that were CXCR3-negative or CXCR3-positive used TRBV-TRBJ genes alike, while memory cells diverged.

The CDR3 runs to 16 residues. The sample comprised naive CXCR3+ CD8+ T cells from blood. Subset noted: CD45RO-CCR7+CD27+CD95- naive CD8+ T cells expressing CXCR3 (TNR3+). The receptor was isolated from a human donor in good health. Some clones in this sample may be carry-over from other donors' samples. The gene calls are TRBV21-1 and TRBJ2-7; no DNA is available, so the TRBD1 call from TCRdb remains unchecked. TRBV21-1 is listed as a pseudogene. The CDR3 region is CASSKVGVRRADEQYF.